This TCR beta chain was obtained from a study of blood T cell repertoires in COVID-19. Study as a whole: The origin of the acute and convalescent COVID-19 samples was the United States, Italy and Spain. From T cells, B-cell-depleted T cells, or PBMCs came the material, which was cDNA or gDNA.

The CDR3 spans 13 residues. CDR1 and CDR2 from the germline V gene are SGHRS and YFSETQ. V lost 5 bases, J lost 1 base, and 9 bases lay in between. Methods used by the authors: Scientists estimated how many nucleated cells there were by amplifying reference gene primers. Measured with immunoSEQ multiplex PCR; TCRdb has only the in-frame clones, and not every one. That table gives V, J and clone size, and the DNA gave D and trimming. The sample has approximately 67,000 clones, about 89% seen once. The receptor's source is a human donor in a cohort sampled during active COVID-19. The V gene is TRBV5-1, the J gene TRBJ1-1; D unclear. Source material: peripheral blood. The CDR3 sequence is CASSTARNTEAFF. The CDR3 DNA reads TGCGCCAGCAGTACAGCCCGGAACACTGAAGCTTTCTTT.